The T cell receptor beta chain under discussion was sequenced for a study of cytomegalovirus exposure and HLA in healthy donors. The PCR ran on 60 Vbeta and 13 Jbeta primers. Sequencing was performed with immunoSEQ multiplex PCR; in TCRdb, only in-frame clones are kept and a portion is missing. The table records 120,000 or so clones, roughly 80% of them present only once. A remark on this clone: The antigen is not known.

Overall study results and limits: Prior analysis indicated that the majority of TCR beta V segments exhibited productivity approximately 87% or approximately 30% of the time. Later genetic work tied a missense DCLRE1C variant to beta-chain V and J trimming. Published work reported that the classifier diagnosed cytomegalovirus status with high specificity and sensitivity. It was reported in a later analysis that an Asian-associated ancestry cluster showed fewer N-insertions than the approximately 690-donor mean.

Germline V gene sequence: CDR1 SGHTA, CDR2 FQGNSA. Between the trimmed V and J ends, which lost 6 bases and 6 bases, there was a span of 16 bases. The CDR3 spans 14 residues. J is TRBJ2-3 and V is TRBV7-2, with no clear D. The TCR sequence derives from a female donor in good health and CMV-seropositive. Sequencing was performed on PBMCs. The CDR3 here is CASRFRSPRDTQYF. As DNA, the CDR3 is TGTGCCAGCAGATTCCGATCACCGCGGGATACGCAGTATTTT. The variable domain in full, completed from reference TRBV7-2 and TRBJ2-3, reads GAGVSQSPSNKVTEKGKDVELRCDPISGHTALYWYRQSLGQGLEFLIYFQGNSAPDKSGLPSDRFSAERTGGSVSTLTIQRTQQEDSAVYLCASRFRSPRDTQYFGPGTRLTVL.